The 27 T cell receptor beta chains in this list originate from one sample, sequenced in a study of T cell clonality in common variable immunodeficiency. General study results and limits: Reportedly, TCR beta sequences from common variable immunodeficiency showed fewer deletions and N-nucleotide insertions.

Profiled with immunoSEQ multiplex PCR; TCRdb holds only in-frame clones, not every one. This sample comprises roughly 14,000 clones, none seen once only. For these TCRs, the target antigens are not known. The sequenced material came from peripheral blood mononuclear cells. The source of these receptors is a human donor with common variable immunodeficiency.

For this clone: The CDR3 is cut off 3 residues early in the read; its end comes from the germline J gene. J is TRBJ2-7 and V is TRBV6-1; D possibly corresponds to TRBD1 (6 bases). This CDR3 contains 15 residues. Trimming pared 1 base from V and 2 bases from J, leaving 12 bases between. Germline assignment: CDR1 MNHNS and CDR2 SASEGT. CDR3 DNA (partial): TGTGCCAGCAGTGAAGGGACAGCGGAGACCTACGAG. It codes for CASSEGTAETYE. The full CDR3 protein reads CASSEGTAETYEQYF.

This clone has only a few counts. The read finishes 3 residues shy of the CDR3 end, and the germline J gene is used to complete it. This rearrangement joins TRBV18 to TRBJ2-7; 7 nucleotides agree with TRBD1. Germline lookup yields CDR1 KGHSH and CDR2 LQKENI. The junction had 7 bases not matched to a gene; V was cut back by 6 bases and J by 5 bases. This CDR3 comprises 13 residues. CDR3 DNA, as far as it was read: TGTGCCAGCTCCAAGGGGGCTGGGAACGAG. This gives the protein CASSKGAGNE. The entire CDR3 reads CASSKGAGNEQYF.

This clone was recorded a few times. The CDR3 DNA, read in part, is TGTGCCAGCAGCTTATCCCCTACAGGAGATACG. Its translation: CASSLSPTGDT. The whole CDR3 protein is CASSLSPTGDTQYF. V is TRBV11-1 and J is TRBJ2-3; possibly TRBD1 for D (5 bases). The read terminates 3 residues before the CDR3 end, so the remaining end is supplied by the germline J gene. The V and J ends lost 2 bases and 5 bases respectively, with 11 bases between them. Germline V lookup: CDR1 SGHAT, CDR2 FQDESV (reference sequence). The CDR3 loop spans 14 amino acids.

At least ten counts were recorded for this clone. From the germline J gene comes the end of the CDR3, since the read stops 3 residues before it. This rearrangement joins TRBV19 to TRBJ1-4; D remains ambiguous. The germline V gene encodes CDR1 LNHDA and CDR2 SQIVND (reference sequence). CDR3 length: 14 amino acids. Here the CDR3 reads CASFPSGAGRKLFF. Partial CDR3 DNA: TGTGCCAGTTTTCCTTCAGGAGCCGGTAGGAAA.

In this sample, this clone is medium-sized (0.01 to 0.1%). The sequence runs out 3 residues before the end of the CDR3; the remainder is reconstructed from the germline J gene. The chain has TRBV4-1 and TRBJ2-1; 10 positions match TRBD2. This CDR3 spans 17 amino acids. Germline trimming cut 1 base from V and 5 bases from J; bases unmatched to any gene: 8. From germline, CDR1 is MGHRA and CDR2 YSYEKL. CDR3 sequence reads: CASSQGGGLADDNEQFF. Partial CDR3 DNA: TGCGCCAGCAGCCAAGGAGGTGGACTAGCGGATGACAATGAG.

As regards this clone: The CDR3 goes on 3 residues after the read ends, and that part is filled in from the germline J gene. The gene calls are TRBV2 and TRBJ2-1, with D maybe TRBD1 (5 bases). The germline CDR1 and CDR2 sequences are SNHLY and FYNNEI. The CDR3 runs to 15 residues. Trimming left V 8 bases short and J 7 bases short, with 21 bases between. The CDR3 region is CASRTYGSRGNEQFF. CDR3 DNA, as far as it was read: TGTGCCAGCCGAACATATGGCAGTAGGGGAAATGAG.

A few counts support this clone. The CDR3 end is not reached by the read, which stops 3 residues before it; the germline J gene fills it in. The V gene is TRBV29-1, the J gene TRBJ2-3; TRBD2 aligns across 14 bases. Germline V CDR1 and CDR2: SQVTM, ANQGSEA. With V trimmed by 7 bases and J by 6 bases, 3 bases remained unmatched. There are 13 residues in the CDR3. CDR3 sequence: CSDRLAGGDTQYF. CDR3 DNA (partial): TGCAGCGACCGACTAGCGGGAGGGGATACG.

Concerning this clone: The sequence runs out 3 residues before the end of the CDR3; the remainder is reconstructed from the germline J gene. The J gene is TRBJ1-2, the V gene TRBV29-1; 10 bases are a match to TRBD1. Losses at the gene ends were 7 bases for V and 4 bases for J; bases not matched to a gene: 9. Germline V gives CDR1 SQVTM, CDR2 ANQGSEA. The CDR3 is 14 residues long. CDR3 DNA (partial): TGCAGCGCAACCGGGACAGGGGATATCTATGGC. Protein: CSATGTGDIYG. The CDR3, in full, reads CSATGTGDIYGYTF.

This clone appeared a few times. The read comes to an end 3 residues before the CDR3 does, leaving the germline J gene to fill in the end. V is TRBV6-2 or TRBV6-3 and J is TRBJ2-3; D not certain. V dropped 4 bases and J dropped 1 base, with 9 bases sitting between them. The CDR3 has 14 amino acids. Per the germline V gene, CDR1 is MNHEY and CDR2 is SVGEGT. Partial CDR3 DNA: TGTGCCAGCAGTTCCCTAGTCGGCACAGATACG. Its translation is CASSSLVGTDT. The full-length CDR3 reads as CASSSLVGTDTQYF.

This clone was observed a few times. The CDR3 end is not reached by the read, which stops 3 residues before it; the germline J gene fills it in. This sequence joins TRBV7-8 and TRBJ2-1, with 7 nucleotides matching TRBD2. CDR1 is SGHVS, CDR2 FQNEAQ, per germline. This CDR3 has 14 residues. The junction had 6 bases not matched to a gene; V was cut back by 7 bases and J by 3 bases. CDR3 DNA, as far as it was read: TGTGCCAGCACCCCGGGGGGTGACTACAATGAG. Its protein product is CASTPGGDYNE. The whole CDR3 protein is CASTPGGDYNEQFF.

This clone was picked up many times. The read terminates 3 residues before the CDR3 end, so the remaining end is supplied by the germline J gene. The chain links TRBV5-1 to TRBJ1-2; D not certain. The CDR3 sequence is 13 residues long. V gave up 0 bases and J gave up 2 bases, with 5 bases separating them. Germline V gene sequence: CDR1 SGHRS, CDR2 YFSETQ. CDR3 protein: CASSLGQNYGYTF. The covered CDR3 bases are TGCGCCAGCAGCTTGGGGCAGAACTATGGC. Looking up the rest from reference TRBV5-1 and TRBJ1-2 gives the full variable domain: KAGVTQTPRYLIKTRGQQVTLSCSPISGHRSVSWYQQTPGQGLQFLFEYFSETQRNKGNFPGRFSGRQFSNSRSEMNVSTLELGDSALYLCASSLGQNYGYTFGSGTRLTVV.

In its sample, this clone was seen a few times. The read terminates 3 residues ahead of where the CDR3 ends, so the germline J gene completes it. J is TRBJ2-7 and V is TRBV10-3; a weak D match, TRBD2 (6 bases). The germline CDR1 and CDR2 sequences are ENHRY and SYGVKD. There are 15 residues in the CDR3. Trimming left V 7 bases short and J 5 bases short, with 21 bases between. The CDR3 loop reads CAIKPNAISGNEQYF. The sequenced part of the CDR3 DNA is TGTGCCATCAAGCCCAATGCGATTAGCGGAAACGAG.

A remark on this clone: The read terminates 3 residues before the CDR3 end, so the remaining end is supplied by the germline J gene. The rearrangement uses TRBV13 and TRBJ2-7; 11 bases agree with TRBD2. This CDR3 contains 15 residues. V shed 5 bases, J shed 6 bases, and the junction held 9 bases outside the gene matches. Germline V gene sequence: CDR1 PRHDT, CDR2 FYEKMQ (reference sequence). The CDR3 protein is CASSAYLAGGGEQYF. The covered CDR3 bases are TGTGCCAGCAGCGCCTACCTAGCGGGGGGAGGCGAG. The complete variable domain, with remaining parts taken from reference TRBV13 and TRBJ2-7, reads AAGVIQSPRHLIKEKRETATLKCYPIPRHDTVYWYQQGPGQDPQFLISFYEKMQSDKGSIPDRFSAQQFSDYHSELNMSSLELGDSALYFCASSAYLAGGGEQYFGPGTRLTVT.

This clone was recorded many times. Read data end 3 residues before the CDR3 end; the end is taken from the germline J gene. The V call is TRBV27, the J call TRBJ2-1; 8 bases fit TRBD2. The CDR3 runs to 14 residues. V shed 3 bases, J shed 8 bases, and the junction held 6 bases outside the gene matches. The germline V gene has CDR1 MNHEY and CDR2 SMNVEV (reference sequence). Incomplete CDR3 DNA: TGTGCCAGCAGTTTTACCAGCGGGAGCGATGAG. This gives the protein CASSFTSGSDE. The CDR3 as a whole reads CASSFTSGSDEQFF.

This clone has ten or more counts. The read is 3 residues too short to cover the CDR3 end, so that end is filled in from the germline J gene. The chain couples TRBV7-2 to TRBJ1-1; D perhaps matches TRBD1 (5 bases). The germline V gene has CDR1 SGHTA and CDR2 FQGNSA. With 3 bases removed from V and 1 base from J, the gap between germline ends came to 9 bases. This CDR3 contains 14 residues. The CDR3 protein is CASSFRQTNTEAFF. The sequenced CDR3 bases are TGTGCCAGCAGCTTTAGACAGACGAACACTGAA.

By proportion, this clone is medium-sized. The sequence runs out 3 residues before the end of the CDR3; the remainder is reconstructed from the germline J gene. The V and J genes are TRBV12-3 or TRBV12-4 and TRBJ2-7; D may be TRBD2 (5 bases). The CDR3 runs to 13 residues. Trimming removed 8 bases at V and 3 bases at J, with 14 bases between. The sequenced CDR3 bases are TGTGCCAGCTCCACTAGGTCCCTCTACGAG. It codes for CASSTRSLYE. The CDR3 in its entirety is CASSTRSLYEQYF.

About this clone itself: The DNA ends 3 residues before the CDR3 does, and the rest of the CDR3 is filled in from the germline J gene. The chain links TRBV19 to TRBJ2-5, with a possible D match to TRBD2 (6 bases). CDR1 LNHDA and CDR2 SQIVND come from the germline V gene (reference sequence). V dropped 9 bases and J dropped 0 bases, with 8 bases sitting between them. This CDR3 comprises 12 residues. Partial CDR3 DNA: TGTGCCAGCGGGGGTTACCAAGAGACC. Its protein is CASGGYQET. The full-length CDR3 reads as CASGGYQETQYF.

Note on this clone: The read ends 3 residues early relative to the CDR3; the germline J gene fills the gap. This chain uses TRBV11-3 with TRBJ1-1, with a tentative D call TRBD1 (5 bases). The germline V and J ends were trimmed by 4 bases and 0 bases, with 9 bases remaining between them. CDR3 length equals 14 residues. Germline-derived CDR1 and CDR2 are SGHNT and YENEEA. The CDR3 spells CASSYGHMNTEAFF. CDR3 DNA, as far as it was read: TGTGCCAGCAGCTACGGACACATGAACACTGAA.

This clone was observed a handful of times. The read falls 3 residues short of the CDR3 end, and the missing part is taken from the germline J gene. The rearrangement links TRBV7-9 to TRBJ1-2, with 10 bases fitting TRBD1. With V trimmed by 4 bases and J by 1 base, 3 bases remained unmatched. Germline V gene data show CDR1 as SEHNR and CDR2 as FQNEAQ (reference sequence). The CDR3 sequence is 15 residues long. CDR3 protein: CASSSGTGVNYGYTF. The sequenced CDR3 bases are TGTGCCAGCAGCTCGGGGACAGGGGTTAACTATGGC.

This clone has a handful of counts. The DNA ends 3 residues before the CDR3 does, and the rest of the CDR3 is filled in from the germline J gene. The chain uses TRBV5-1 and TRBJ2-5, with TRBD1 as a possible D gene (6 bases). Germline V gene sequence: CDR1 SGHRS, CDR2 YFSETQ. The CDR3 is 14 residues long. Trimming pared 0 bases from V and 5 bases from J, leaving 11 bases between. The DNA read from the CDR3 is TGCGCCAGCAGCTTGGATGGGACAAGGGAGACC. It is translated as CASSLDGTRET. The whole CDR3 region reads CASSLDGTRETQYF.

As regards this clone: The DNA ends 3 residues before the CDR3 does, and the rest of the CDR3 is filled in from the germline J gene. The chain recombines TRBV19 with TRBJ2-4; possible D gene TRBD2, 5 bases. This CDR3 region has 15 residues. V shed 5 bases and J shed 0 bases, with 11 bases lying between them. Germline V gene data show CDR1 as LNHDA and CDR2 as SQIVND (reference sequence). The CDR3 DNA, read in part, is TGTGCCAGTAGTGTTCGGACTCTAGCCAAAAACATT. Translation: CASSVRTLAKNI. The whole CDR3 protein reads CASSVRTLAKNIQYF.

Concerning this clone: The read comes to an end 3 residues before the CDR3 does, leaving the germline J gene to fill in the end. V gene TRBV6-2 or TRBV6-3 combines with J gene TRBJ2-7, with D unclear. The CDR3 extends over 14 amino acids. V was trimmed by 2 bases and J by 2 bases, leaving 10 bases between them. Per germline, CDR1 MNHEY and CDR2 SVGEGT. Incomplete CDR3 DNA: TGTGCCAGCAGTTACACTCAGGAGCCCTACGAG. It encodes CASSYTQEPYE. From start to end, the CDR3 is CASSYTQEPYEQYF.

A note on this clone: The CDR3 is cut off 3 residues early in the read; its end comes from the germline J gene. The chain joins TRBV19 to TRBJ2-3, with TRBD1 matching 10 bases. V trimming: 4 bases; J trimming: 4 bases; junction bases outside the gene matches: 2. The CDR3 has 14 residues. CDR1 and CDR2 (germline): LNHDA, SQIVND (reference sequence). CDR3 bases read: TGTGCCAGTAGTAGGACAGGGGGACCAGATACG. It is translated as CASSRTGGPDT. The CDR3 reads in full as CASSRTGGPDTQYF.

Only a few counts were recorded for this clone. The read ends 3 residues early relative to the CDR3; the germline J gene fills the gap. V is TRBV30 and J is TRBJ2-7; D may be TRBD2 (6 bases). CDR3 length: 13 residues. Germline V gives CDR1 GTSNPN, CDR2 SVGIG (reference sequence). The V and J ends lost 5 bases and 4 bases respectively, with 15 bases between them. This CDR3 reads CAWGKGTLYEQYF. CDR3 DNA (partial): TGTGCCTGGGGAAAAGGGACTTTGTACGAG.

On this clone: The read stops 3 residues short of the end of the CDR3; the missing end is completed from the germline J gene. The rearrangement joins TRBV7-8 to TRBJ2-7, with D possibly TRBD2 on 7 matching bases. Germline assignment: CDR1 SGHVS and CDR2 FQNEAQ. CDR3 size: 16 residues. The V and J ends lost 3 bases and 3 bases respectively, with 18 bases between them. The CDR3 bases that were read are TGTGCCAGCAGCTTGGGGGGGGCAGGGAGGTACTACGAG. Protein sequence: CASSLGGAGRYYE. From start to end, the CDR3 is CASSLGGAGRYYEQYF.

This clone has just a few counts. The read stops 3 residues short of the end of the CDR3; the missing end is completed from the germline J gene. The rearrangement uses TRBV5-1 and TRBJ2-5, with D possibly TRBD2 on 5 matching bases. The V and J ends lost 0 bases and 2 bases respectively, with 11 bases between them. The CDR3 spans 15 residues. Germline loops: CDR1 SGHRS, CDR2 YFSETQ. Partial CDR3 DNA: TGCGCCAGCAGCTTGGTTCTAGCTGAACAAGAGACC. It codes for CASSLVLAEQET. The entire CDR3 protein is CASSLVLAEQETQYF.

This clone showed up just a few times. The DNA read from the CDR3 is TGTGCCAGTAGTATCGGAGGGGCCTACAATCAGCCC. Translation gives CASSIGGAYNQP. The full CDR3 reads CASSIGGAYNQPQHF. The chain links TRBV19 to TRBJ1-5, with D perhaps matching TRBD1 (5 bases). With the read ending 3 residues before the CDR3 end, the germline J gene is used to fill in that end. Trimming took 3 bases from V and 3 from J, leaving 12 bases between them. There are 15 residues in the CDR3. CDR1 LNHDA and CDR2 SQIVND come from the germline V gene (reference sequence).